A selection of T cell receptor beta chains follows, all from one sample in a study of cytotoxic CD8 clonotypes in ibrutinib-treated CLL. Repertoires were generated with immunoSEQ multiplex PCR, while TCRdb's copy carries only in-frame clones and drops some. This table has around 310,000 clones, 80% appearing once. The specimen comprised PBMCs, sampled before ibrutinib treatment. Receptors originate from a human donor with chronic lymphocytic leukemia. Both conserved end residues are trimmed from each CDR3. Each record gives: V gene, J gene, CDR3 protein.

>TRBV5-6|TRBJ2-1
ASSLTSAFNEQF
>TRBV9|TRBJ2-2
ASSVTNTGELF
>TRBV6-5|TRBJ2-7
ASSRLAGNEQY
>TRBV7-7|TRBJ2-2
ASSSDRGDTGELF
>TRBV4-3|TRBJ1-2
ASSQDRGRGGYT
>TRBV10-1|TRBJ2-7
ASSEAGGSESDRETYEQY
>TRBV7-7|TRBJ2-7
ASSLGGRAEGEQY
>TRBV30|TRBJ2-1
AWTPPGSYNEQF
>TRBV7-2|TRBJ1-1
ASSLRTGNTEAF
>TRBV11-2|TRBJ2-7
ASSLGGIIAGLHAYEQY
>TRBV7-7|TRBJ2-1
ASSPLAGEWRQF
>TRBV7-7|TRBJ2-7
ASSPLRGYEQY
>TRBV6-6|TRBJ1-1
ASSYSTGTEAF
>TRBV2|TRBJ2-5
ASSALQETQY
>TRBV12-2|TRBJ1-5
ASRLKPWGVVVPQH
>TRBV2|TRBJ1-2
ASSDGFGYT
>TRBV30|TRBJ2-3
AWTLAGADTQY
>TRBV7-9|TRBJ2-7
ASSLDSGTHSYEQY
>TRBV19|TRBJ2-7
ASSILASSYEQY
>TRBV11-2|TRBJ2-7
ASSWTTNYEQY
>TRBV28|TRBJ1-1
ASSYRTGGGITEAF
>TRBV5-4|TRBJ1-2
ASSQDSNYGYT
>TRBV7-9|TRBJ2-7
ASSASGYEQY
>TRBV27|TRBJ2-1
ASSLYVTSGKVNEQF
>TRBV7-9|TRBJ1-2
ASSLPGPGTYTGGYT
>TRBV6-1|TRBJ2-7
ASSKGLAGGYEQY
>TRBV6-4|TRBJ2-1
ASRRENVEHGEQF
>TRBV10-3|TRBJ1-1
AIPTEGYEAF
>TRBV30|TRBJ2-2
AWSVTGRSNTGELF
>TRBV27|TRBJ2-1
ASRGTPLHNEQF
>TRBV28|TRBJ2-7
ASLGQPSYEQY
>TRBV30|TRBJ2-2
AWRQGYTGELF
>TRBV9|TRBJ2-2
ASSALMGMWNTGELF
>TRBV28|TRBJ1-1
ASSLLVGAEAF
>TRBV2|TRBJ2-5
ASSEGLGVETQY
>TRBV27|TRBJ2-7
ASSLSAPIGYYEQY
>TRBV4-2|TRBJ1-4
ASSRRGGQRTNSNEKLF
>TRBV2|TRBJ2-7
ASSEASGSLYEQY
>TRBV6-5|TRBJ1-2
ASSYTDRRGGYGYT
>TRBV30|TRBJ2-7
AWSVSSGPTYEQY
>TRBV30|TRBJ2-1
AWLGPGSGSYNEQF
>TRBV2|TRBJ1-2
ARTGGSNYGYT
>TRBV9|TRBJ2-1
ASSVGGASYNEQF
>TRBV5-5|TRBJ1-2
ASSRELANYGYT
>TRBV18|TRBJ1-4
ASSPRGENEKLF
>TRBV7-7|TRBJ2-1
ASSLGLAGHNEQF
>TRBV27|TRBJ1-3
ASSLRRAGNTIY
>TRBV6-1|TRBJ1-5
ASSEWGMTDQPQH
>TRBV7-9|TRBJ2-7
ASSPGTGVHEQY
>TRBV18|TRBJ2-7
ASSTGLASYEQY
>TRBV5-1|TRBJ1-2
ASSLESGGFGYT
>TRBV15|TRBJ2-3
ATSRRGEDTQY